The T cell receptor (beta chain) described here comes from a study of blood T cell repertoires in COVID-19. Study at large: Specimens from acute and convalescent COVID-19 originated in the United States, Italy and Spain.

This CDR3 comprises 16 residues. CDR1 is MNHEY and CDR2 is SVGAGI in the germline V gene. Trimming took 3 bases from V and 1 from J; bases not matched to a gene: 1. Measured with immunoSEQ multiplex PCR; TCRdb has only the in-frame clones, and not every one. In the table there are under 250,000 clones, approximately 81% of which are singletons. This clone appeared once. This clonotype was obtained from a woman of 80 years or more with acute or convalescent COVID-19. V usage is TRBV6-5 and J usage is TRBJ2-1; 12 nucleotides agree with TRBD2. Sequenced sample: peripheral blood. DNA of the CDR3: TGTGCCAGCAGTTATCTAGCGGGGGGGTCCTACAATGAGCAGTTCTTC. Translation gives CASSYLAGGSYNEQFF.